This T cell receptor beta chain was sequenced in a study of T cells in Graves' hyperthyroidism and ophthalmopathy. Study-wide results and caveats: The blood repertoire included most of the expanded thyroid clonotypes above 0.001. The model made its ophthalmopathy prediction, and onset followed a median approximately 6.5 months later.

J gave up 2 bases and V 5 bases, and 14 bases lay outside the gene matches. The CDR3 contains 17 residues. Germline lookup yields CDR1 LGHNA and CDR2 YNFKEQ. The CDR3 regions of TCR beta were amplified from RNA transcripts. The TCR CDR3 first-round RT-PCR relied on the HTBI primer set. TCRdb re-called the multiplex PCR reads with MiXCR, one entry per CDR3 protein. This table holds roughly 500,000 distinct CDR3 sequences, around 42% found once. As to this clonotype: No antigen is known for it.

Diagnoses were established using clinical symptoms, serum thyroxine and TRAb, thyroid ultrasound and orbital computed tomography. Sequencing input: peripheral blood or thyroid tissue (not recorded which). The J gene is TRBJ2-7, the V gene TRBV4-2, with 8 positions matching TRBD1. This clonotype originated in an adult woman with Graves' disease, either hyperthyroidism or ophthalmopathy (not recorded which). The CDR3 nucleotides read TGTGCCAGCAGCGGTGGTCCATGGACAGGGAAGACCTACGAGCAGTACTTC. It codes for CASSGGPWTGKTYEQYF.